The TCR beta chain under discussion was sequenced for a study of blood T cell repertoires in COVID-19. The overall study: T cells, B-cell-depleted T cells, or PBMCs provided the cDNA or gDNA that served as material.

Cohorts were based on clinical histories the participants reported. Two negative PCRs, clearance, or symptom resolution had been documented for recovered Cohort 3 donors. The repertoire was sequenced with immunoSEQ multiplex PCR; TCRdb's copy has only in-frame clones and lacks some. The sample shows under 450,000 clones, roughly four fifths of them seen only once. Per the germline V gene, CDR1 is SGDLS and CDR2 is YYNGEE. The CDR3 length is 18 residues. Germline trimming cut 0 bases from V and 4 bases from J; bases unmatched to any gene: 14. The sequencing input was PBMCs or T cells enriched from blood (not recorded which). V and J are TRBV9 and TRBJ1-2; TRBD1 matches 8 bases. The source is a woman between 45 and 65 years old who had recovered from COVID-19. The DNA for the CDR3 is TGTGCCAGCAGCGTAGACAGGGGGGCAAACCTGACCCCCTATGGCTACACCTTC. Protein product: CASSVDRGANLTPYGYTF.